This entry concerns a single T cell receptor beta chain. The antigen remains undetermined. Profiling relied on immunoSEQ multiplex PCR, and the TCRdb table lists in-frame clones only, not all of them. Of 190,000 or so clones listed, approximately 89% are singletons. Both about-4-week and about-12-week second-dose recipients were combined. This record belongs to a study of T cell responses to AZD1222 COVID-19 vaccine. General study findings and limits: Seropositive at baseline were only a handful of AZD1222 recipients. An increase in Spike-specific TCR breadth and depth was observed after two AZD1222 doses. Vaccine-associated CD4 TCRs spanned spike, dominant at 160-218 and 743-854.

The sequence was collected from an adult who received the AZD1222 COVID-19 vaccine. The sequenced sample was peripheral blood, obtained 28 days after the second AZD1222 dose.

The CDR3 DNA reads TGTGCCAGCAGTTATAAGGGAGCCAATCAGCCCCAGCATTTT. Protein: CASSYKGANQPQHF. The chain employs TRBV6-5 and TRBJ1-5; D gene uncertain. Germline assignment: CDR1 MNHEY and CDR2 SVGAGI. The CDR3 consists of 14 residues. V lost 3 bases, J lost 3 bases, and 9 bases lay in between.